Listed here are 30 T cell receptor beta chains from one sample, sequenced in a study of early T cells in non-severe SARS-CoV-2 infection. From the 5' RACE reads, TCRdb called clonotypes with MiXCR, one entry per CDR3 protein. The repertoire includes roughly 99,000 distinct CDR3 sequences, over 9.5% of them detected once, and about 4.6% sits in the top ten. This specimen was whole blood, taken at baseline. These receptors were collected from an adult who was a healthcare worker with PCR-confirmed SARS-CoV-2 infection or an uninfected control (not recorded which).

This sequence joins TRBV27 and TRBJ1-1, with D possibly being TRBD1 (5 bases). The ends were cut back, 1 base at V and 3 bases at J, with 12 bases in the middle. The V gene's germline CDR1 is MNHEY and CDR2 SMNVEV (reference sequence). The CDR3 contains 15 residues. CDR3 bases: TGTGCCAGCAGTTTATATGGGGGATTGGACACTGAAGCTTTCTTT. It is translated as CASSLYGGLDTEAFF.

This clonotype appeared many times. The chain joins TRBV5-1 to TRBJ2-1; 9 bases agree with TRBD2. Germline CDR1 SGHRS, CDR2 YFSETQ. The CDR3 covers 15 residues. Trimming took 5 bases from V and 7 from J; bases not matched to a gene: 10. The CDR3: CASSRSGGEKNEQFF. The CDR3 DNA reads TGCGCCAGCAGTCGTAGCGGGGGAGAGAAAAATGAGCAGTTCTTC. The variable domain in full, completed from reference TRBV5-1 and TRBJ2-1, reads KAGVTQTPRYLIKTRGQQVTLSCSPISGHRSVSWYQQTPGQGLQFLFEYFSETQRNKGNFPGRFSGRQFSNSRSEMNVSTLELGDSALYLCASSRSGGEKNEQFFGPGTRLTVL.

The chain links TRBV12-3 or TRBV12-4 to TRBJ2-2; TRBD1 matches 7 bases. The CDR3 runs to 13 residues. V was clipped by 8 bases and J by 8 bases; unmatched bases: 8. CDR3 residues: CASRRGGGGELFF. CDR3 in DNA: TGTGCCAGCCGGAGAGGGGGCGGTGGGGAGCTGTTTTTT.

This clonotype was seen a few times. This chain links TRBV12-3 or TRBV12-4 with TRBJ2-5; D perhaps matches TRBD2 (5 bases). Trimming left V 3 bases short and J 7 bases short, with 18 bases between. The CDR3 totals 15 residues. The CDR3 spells CASSLEAGPIGTQYF. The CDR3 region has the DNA TGTGCCAGCAGTTTGGAGGCAGGCCCCATCGGGACCCAGTACTTC.

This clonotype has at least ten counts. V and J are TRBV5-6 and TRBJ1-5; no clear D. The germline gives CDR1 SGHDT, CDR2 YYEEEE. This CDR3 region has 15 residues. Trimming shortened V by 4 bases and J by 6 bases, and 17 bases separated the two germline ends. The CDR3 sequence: CASSLLMGSGQPQHF. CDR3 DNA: TGTGCCAGCAGCCTCCTCATGGGATCCGGTCAGCCCCAGCATTTT.

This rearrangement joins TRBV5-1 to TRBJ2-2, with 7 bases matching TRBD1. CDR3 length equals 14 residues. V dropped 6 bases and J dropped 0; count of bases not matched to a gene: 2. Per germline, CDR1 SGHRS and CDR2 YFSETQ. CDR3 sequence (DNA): TGCGCCAGCAAGGGGGCTGCGAACACCGGGGAGCTGTTTTTT. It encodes CASKGAANTGELFF.

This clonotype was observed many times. In nucleotides, the CDR3 is TGTGCCAGCAGCTTAGTTCAAGAGACCCAGTACTTC. Translation: CASSLVQETQYF. The chain uses TRBV7-9 and TRBJ2-5; D ambiguous. This CDR3 has 12 amino acids. Germline CDR1 and CDR2: SEHNR and FQNEAQ (reference sequence). V lost 1 base and J lost 2, with 2 bases in between.

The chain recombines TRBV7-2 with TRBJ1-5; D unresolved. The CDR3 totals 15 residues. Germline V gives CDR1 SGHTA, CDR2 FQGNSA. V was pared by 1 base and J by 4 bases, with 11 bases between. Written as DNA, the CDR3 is TGTGCCAGCAGCTTAGGAAGCAGAAGTAATCAGCCCCAGCATTTT. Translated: CASSLGSRSNQPQHF.

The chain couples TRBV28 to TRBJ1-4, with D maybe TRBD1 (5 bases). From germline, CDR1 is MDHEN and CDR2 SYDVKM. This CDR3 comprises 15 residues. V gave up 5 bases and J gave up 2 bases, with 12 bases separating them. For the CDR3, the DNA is TGTGCCAGCAGTCCCTCAGGGTTCACTAATGAAAAACTGTTTTTT. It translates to CASSPSGFTNEKLFF.

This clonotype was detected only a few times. Written as DNA, the CDR3 is TGTGCCAGCAGCGTAGGGGGCCACCAGGCTGAAGCTTTCTTT. Its protein product is CASSVGGHQAEAFF. The chain carries TRBV9 and TRBJ1-1; the D gene is possibly TRBD1 (5 bases). The CDR3 totals 14 residues. Germline V gene lookup returns CDR1 SGDLS and CDR2 YYNGEE. V dropped 0 bases and J dropped 6 bases, with 12 bases sitting between them. The full variable domain, with the rest looked up from reference TRBV9 and TRBJ1-1, is DSGVTQTPKHLITATGQRVTLRCSPRSGDLSVYWYQQSLDQGLQFLIQYYNGEERAKGNILERFSAQQFPDLHSELNLSSLELGDSALYFCASSVGGHQAEAFFGQGTRLTVV.

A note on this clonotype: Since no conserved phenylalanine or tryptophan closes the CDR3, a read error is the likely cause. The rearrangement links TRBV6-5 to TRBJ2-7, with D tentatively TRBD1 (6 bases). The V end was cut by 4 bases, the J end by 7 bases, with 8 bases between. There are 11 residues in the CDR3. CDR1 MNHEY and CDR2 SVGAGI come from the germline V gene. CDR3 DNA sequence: TGTGCCAGCAGTTCCCAGGGGGAGCAGTACTAC. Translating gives CASSSQGEQYY.

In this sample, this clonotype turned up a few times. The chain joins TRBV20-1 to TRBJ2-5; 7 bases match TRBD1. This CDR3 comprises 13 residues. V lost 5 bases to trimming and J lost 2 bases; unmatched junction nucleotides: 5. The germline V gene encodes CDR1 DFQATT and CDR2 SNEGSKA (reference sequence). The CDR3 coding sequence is TGCAGTGCTGACAAGACAGGGCAAGAGACCCAGTACTTC. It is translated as CSADKTGQETQYF.

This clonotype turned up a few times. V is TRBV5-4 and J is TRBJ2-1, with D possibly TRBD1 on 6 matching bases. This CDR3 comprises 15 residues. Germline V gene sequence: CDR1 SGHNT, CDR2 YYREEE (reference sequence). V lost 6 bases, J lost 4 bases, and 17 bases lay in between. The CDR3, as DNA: TGTGCCAGCACCGACAGGTCTGCGGGTTACAATGAGCAGTTCTTC. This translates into CASTDRSAGYNEQFF.

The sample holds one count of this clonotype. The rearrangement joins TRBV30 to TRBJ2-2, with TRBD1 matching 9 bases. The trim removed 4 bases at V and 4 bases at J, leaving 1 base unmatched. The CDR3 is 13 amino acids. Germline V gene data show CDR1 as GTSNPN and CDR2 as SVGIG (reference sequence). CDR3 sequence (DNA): TGTGCCTGGATGACAGGGGGCACCGGGGAGCTGTTTTTT. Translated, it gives CAWMTGGTGELFF.

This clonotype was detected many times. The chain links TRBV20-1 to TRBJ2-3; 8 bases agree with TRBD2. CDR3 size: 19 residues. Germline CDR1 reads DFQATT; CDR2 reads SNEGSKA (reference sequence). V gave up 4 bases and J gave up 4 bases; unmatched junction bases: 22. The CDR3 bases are TGCAGTGCTAAGTCGTATAGGACTAGCCCTAACCCTAGCTCAGATACGCAGTATTTT. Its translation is CSAKSYRTSPNPSSDTQYF.

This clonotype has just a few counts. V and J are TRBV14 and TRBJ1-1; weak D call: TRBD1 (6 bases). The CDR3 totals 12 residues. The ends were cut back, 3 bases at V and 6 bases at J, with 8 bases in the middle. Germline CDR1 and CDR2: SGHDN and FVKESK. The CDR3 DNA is TGTGCCAGCAGCCAGGGACACCCTGAAGCTTTCTTT. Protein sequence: CASSQGHPEAFF.

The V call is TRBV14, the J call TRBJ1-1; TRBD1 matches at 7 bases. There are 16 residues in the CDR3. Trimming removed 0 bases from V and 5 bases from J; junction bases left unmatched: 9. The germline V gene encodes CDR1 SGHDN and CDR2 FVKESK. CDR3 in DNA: TGTGCCAGCAGCCAAGATCGGGGCAGGGGGAGGACTGAAGCTTTCTTT. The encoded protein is CASSQDRGRGRTEAFF.

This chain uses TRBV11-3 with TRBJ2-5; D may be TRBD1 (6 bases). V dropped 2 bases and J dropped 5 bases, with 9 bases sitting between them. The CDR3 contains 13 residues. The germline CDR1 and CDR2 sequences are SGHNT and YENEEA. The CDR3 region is CASSLQGSETQYF. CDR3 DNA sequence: TGTGCCAGCAGCTTACAGGGGAGCGAGACCCAGTACTTC.

The DNA of the CDR3 is TGCGCCAGCAGCTCCCATTCCAAGGAGACCCAGTACTTC. Protein: CASSSHSKETQYF. The rearrangement uses TRBV5-1 and TRBJ2-5, with D unresolved. The CDR3 is 13 residues long. CDR1 and CDR2 (germline): SGHRS, YFSETQ. V was clipped by 3 bases and J by 5 bases, with 11 bases between them.

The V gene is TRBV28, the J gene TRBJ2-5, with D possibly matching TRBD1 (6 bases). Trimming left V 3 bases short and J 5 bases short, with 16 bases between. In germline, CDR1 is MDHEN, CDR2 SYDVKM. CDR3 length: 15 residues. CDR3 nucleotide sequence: TGTGCCAGCAGTTTCTCCCAAGGGGGACGCGAGACCCAGTACTTC. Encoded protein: CASSFSQGGRETQYF.

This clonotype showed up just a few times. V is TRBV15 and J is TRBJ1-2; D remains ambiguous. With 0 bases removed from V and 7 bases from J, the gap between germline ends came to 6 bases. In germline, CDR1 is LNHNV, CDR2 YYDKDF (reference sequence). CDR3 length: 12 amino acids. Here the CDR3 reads CATSRDYAGYTF. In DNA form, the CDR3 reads TGTGCCACCAGCAGAGATTACGCTGGCTACACCTTC.

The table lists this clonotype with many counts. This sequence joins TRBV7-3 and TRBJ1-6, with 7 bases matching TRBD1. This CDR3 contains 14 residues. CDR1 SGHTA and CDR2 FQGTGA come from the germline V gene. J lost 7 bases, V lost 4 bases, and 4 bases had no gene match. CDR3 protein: CASSYRDRNSPLHF. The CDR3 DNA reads TGTGCCAGCAGCTACCGGGACAGAAATTCACCCCTCCACTTT.

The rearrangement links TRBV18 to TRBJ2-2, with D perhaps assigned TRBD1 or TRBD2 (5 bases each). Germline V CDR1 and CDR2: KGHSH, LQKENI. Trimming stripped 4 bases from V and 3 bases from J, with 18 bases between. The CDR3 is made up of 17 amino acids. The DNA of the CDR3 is TGTGCCAGCTCACGCTACCCCGGGACCACGGACACCGGGGAGCTGTTTTTT. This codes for CASSRYPGTTDTGELFF.

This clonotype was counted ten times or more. The CDR3 region has the DNA TGTGCCAGCAGGCCCGGGACAGCGGCTAATGAAAAACTGTTTTTT. Protein: CASRPGTAANEKLFF. The chain joins TRBV7-9 to TRBJ1-4; TRBD1 matches 7 bases. The CDR3 is 15 residues long. Germline loops: CDR1 SEHNR, CDR2 FQNEAQ (reference sequence). J was trimmed by 3 bases and V by 6 bases; bases with no gene match: 7.

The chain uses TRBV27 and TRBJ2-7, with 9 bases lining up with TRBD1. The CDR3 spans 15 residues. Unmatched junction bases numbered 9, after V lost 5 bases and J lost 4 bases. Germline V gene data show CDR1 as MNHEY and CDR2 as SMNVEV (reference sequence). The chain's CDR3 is CASSPLQGAKYEQYF. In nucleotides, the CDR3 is TGTGCCAGCAGTCCCCTACAGGGGGCCAAGTACGAGCAGTACTTC.

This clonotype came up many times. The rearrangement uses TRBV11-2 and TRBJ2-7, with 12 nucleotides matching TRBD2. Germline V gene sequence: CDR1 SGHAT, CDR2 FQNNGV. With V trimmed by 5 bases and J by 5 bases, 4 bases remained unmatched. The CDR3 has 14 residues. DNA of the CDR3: TGTGCCAGCAGCCTGACTAGCGGGAGACACGAGCAGTACTTC. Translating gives CASSLTSGRHEQYF.

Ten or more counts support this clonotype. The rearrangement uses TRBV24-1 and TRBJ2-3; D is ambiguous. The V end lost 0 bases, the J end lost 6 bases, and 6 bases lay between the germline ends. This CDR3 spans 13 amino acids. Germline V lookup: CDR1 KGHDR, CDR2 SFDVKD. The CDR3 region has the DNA TGTGCCACCAGTGATTTGGGAGTGGATACGCAGTATTTT. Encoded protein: CATSDLGVDTQYF.

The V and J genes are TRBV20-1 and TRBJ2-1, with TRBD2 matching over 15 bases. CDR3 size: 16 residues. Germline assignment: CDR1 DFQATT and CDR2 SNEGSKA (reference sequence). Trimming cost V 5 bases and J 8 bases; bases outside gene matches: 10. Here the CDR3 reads CSARRTSGRAGHEQFF. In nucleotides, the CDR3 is TGCAGTGCTCGAAGGACTAGCGGGAGGGCCGGGCATGAGCAGTTCTTC.

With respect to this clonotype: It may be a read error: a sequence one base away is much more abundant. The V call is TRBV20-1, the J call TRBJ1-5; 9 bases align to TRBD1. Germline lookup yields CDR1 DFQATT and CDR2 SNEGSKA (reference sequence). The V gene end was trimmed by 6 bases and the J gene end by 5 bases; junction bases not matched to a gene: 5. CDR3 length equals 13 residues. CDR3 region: CSAEDRGDQPQHF. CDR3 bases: TGCAGTGCAGAAGACAGGGGGGATCAGCCCCAGCATTTT.

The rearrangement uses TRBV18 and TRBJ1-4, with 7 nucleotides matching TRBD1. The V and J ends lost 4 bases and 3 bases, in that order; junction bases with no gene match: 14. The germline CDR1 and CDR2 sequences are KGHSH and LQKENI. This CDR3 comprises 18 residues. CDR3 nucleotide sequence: TGTGCCAGCTCACAACAGCAGACAGGGTTTAAGGCTAATGAAAAACTGTTTTTT. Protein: CASSQQQTGFKANEKLFF.